The present entry profiles one T cell receptor (beta chain) with its context. Its target is not known. Sequencing of TCR beta was performed on blood CD8+ T cells and on blood CD4+ T cells. The controls were healthy donors who were matched for age and sex. This CDR3 has 13 amino acids. V gave up 0 bases and J gave up 8 bases; unmatched junction bases: 4. Germline CDR1 and CDR2: GTSNPN and SVGIG (reference sequence). The data were obtained in a study of CD8 T cells in Susac syndrome. Study-wide results and limits: By the study's own acknowledgment, its TCR sequencing and HLA analysis included relatively few individuals.

Reverse transcription of roughly 0.45 to 1 ug RNA was performed with random hexamers. TCRdb ran MiXCR on the immunoSEQ multiplex PCR reads and lists one entry per CDR3 protein. The sample gives some 180,000 distinct CDR3 sequences, about 95% of which show up once; approximately 0.098% is in the top ten. Sequencing input: CD4+ T cells from PBMCs. V is TRBV30 and J is TRBJ2-1, with TRBD2 identical over 7 bases. This TCR derives from a human donor in good health. The CDR3 sequence is CAWSVRLADEQFF. CDR3 DNA: TGTGCCTGGAGTGTACGACTAGCCGATGAGCAGTTCTTC.